The 11 T cell receptor beta chains below were found in one sample sequenced in a study of T cell responses to AZD1222 COVID-19 vaccine. The table came from immunoSEQ multiplex PCR; TCRdb's copy has only in-frame clones and leaves some out. Among around 87,000 clones listed, roughly 88% were seen once. This sample comprised peripheral blood, obtained on day 0 of AZD1222 vaccination. The receptors originated from an adult in good health.

J is TRBJ1-4 and V is TRBV6-1, with D perhaps matching TRBD1 (6 bases). Germline V gene sequence: CDR1 MNHNS, CDR2 SASEGT. This CDR3 is 14 amino acids long. The V gene lost 6 bases and the J gene lost 4 bases, with 12 bases spanning the gap. The CDR3 nucleotides are TGTGCCAGCAGATCCAGGGGTGGTAATGAAAAACTGTTTTTT. This encodes CASRSRGGNEKLFF.

Details on this clone: Germline is not matched at one junction end, which may reflect a read error. The chain links TRBV7-2 to TRBJ1-2, with 11 positions matching TRBD1. This CDR3 has 12 amino acids. CDR1 SGHTA and CDR2 FQGNSA come from the germline V gene. CDR3 sequence: CASSQDRGLTLF. The CDR3 DNA reads TGTGCCAGCAGCCAGGACAGGGGGCTGACACTTTTC. Based on the CDR3 plus reference TRBV7-2 and TRBJ1-2, the full variable domain is GAGVSQSPSNKVTEKGKDVELRCDPISGHTALYWYRQSLGQGLEFLIYFQGNSAPDKSGLPSDRFSAERTGGSVSTLTIQRTQQEDSAVYLCASSQDRGLTLFGSGTRLTVV.

This chain joins TRBV6-5 and TRBJ1-4; no reliable D call. The CDR3 runs to 15 residues. CDR1 and CDR2 from the germline V gene are MNHEY and SVGAGI. Trimming took off 3 bases at V and 0 bases at J, with 8 bases between the two ends. CDR3 sequence (DNA): TGTGCCAGCAGTTATAGGGTCGCAACTAATGAAAAACTGTTTTTT. Residues: CASSYRVATNEKLFF.

This clone was picked up one time. The gene calls are TRBV12-3 or TRBV12-4 and TRBJ1-3; D gene unclear. The CDR3 is made up of 13 amino acids. The V end was cut by 6 bases, the J end by 2 bases, with 8 bases between. The CDR3 nucleotides are TGTGCCAGCAGACTCCATACTGGAAACACCATATATTTT. Amino acids: CASRLHTGNTIYF.

The chain links TRBV6-5 to TRBJ1-2; no clear D. V lost 2 bases and J 8 bases, leaving 18 bases between the germline ends. The CDR3 length is 15 residues. CDR1 and CDR2 from the germline V gene are MNHEY and SVGAGI. The CDR3 nucleotides read TGTGCCAGCAGTTACCAACGGTCCGGGGTAGAGGGCTACACCTTC. Its protein is CASSYQRSGVEGYTF.

The sample holds a few counts of this clone. The chain has TRBV9 and TRBJ1-3; the D is unclear. The CDR3 has 15 amino acids. The V end was cut by 4 bases, the J end by 4 bases, with 15 bases between. CDR1 is SGDLS and CDR2 is YYNGEE in the germline V gene. Here the CDR3 DNA reads TGTGCCAGCAGCAGCAGCCGTGTGGAGGGAAACACCATATATTTT. Its protein is CASSSSRVEGNTIYF.

The chain uses TRBV10-3 and TRBJ1-4; D is unresolved. Per germline, CDR1 ENHRY and CDR2 SYGVKD. V gave up 4 bases and J gave up 5 bases, with 8 bases separating them. This CDR3 comprises 13 residues. The CDR3 reads CAISGSGNEKLFF. In DNA form, the CDR3 reads TGTGCCATCAGTGGGTCAGGAAATGAAAAACTGTTTTTT.

The CDR3 reads CASSFEDRGSYEQYF. CDR3 in DNA: TGTGCCAGCAGCTTCGAAGACAGGGGGAGCTACGAGCAGTACTTC. J is TRBJ2-7 and V is TRBV7-2; 9 positions agree with TRBD1. The V gene's germline CDR1 is SGHTA and CDR2 FQGNSA. Unmatched junction bases numbered 6, after V lost 3 bases and J lost 3 bases. CDR3 length: 15 amino acids.

The genes are TRBV6-2 or TRBV6-3 and TRBJ2-1; D is unresolved. The germline gives CDR1 MNHEY, CDR2 SVGEGT. The CDR3 is made up of 14 amino acids. V was shortened by 6 bases and J by 4 bases, with 13 bases between the two germline ends. CDR3 amino acids: CASSQNPAYNEQFF. CDR3 nucleotide sequence: TGTGCCAGCAGCCAAAACCCCGCTTACAATGAGCAGTTCTTC.

This clone showed up just a few times. This sequence joins TRBV2 and TRBJ2-7, with a tentative D call TRBD1 (5 bases). The length of the CDR3 is 12 residues. Germline CDR1 is SNHLY and CDR2 is FYNNEI. Trimming shortened V by 6 bases and J by 3 bases, and 9 bases separated the two germline ends. The CDR3 protein is CASRTGIYEQYF. The CDR3, as DNA: TGTGCCAGCAGAACAGGTATCTACGAGCAGTACTTC.

V usage is TRBV7-2 and J usage is TRBJ1-1; TRBD1 matches at 7 bases. This CDR3 is 15 amino acids long. Germline loops: CDR1 SGHTA, CDR2 FQGNSA. The J segment lost 3 bases and the V segment lost 5 bases, leaving 9 bases of the junction unmatched. The CDR3, as DNA: TGTGCCAGCAGCCTCCTGGGACAGATGGACACTGAAGCTTTCTTT. It specifies CASSLLGQMDTEAFF.